This T cell receptor (beta chain) was identified during a study of blood T cells in healthy people across ages. The V and J ends lost 4 bases and 0 bases respectively, with 13 bases between them. There are 15 residues in the CDR3. Germline values: CDR1 MNHEY, CDR2 SMNVEV (reference sequence). A sample-barcoded 5' primer and a J-beta primer mix were used in a second PCR of about 7 to 11 cycles. Researchers report that a template-switch adaptor with 12 random nucleotides tagged each cDNA molecule. TCRdb re-derived calls from the 5' RACE reads in MiXCR, one entry per CDR3 protein. The table lists about 840,000 distinct CDR3 sequences, just under 30% of them singletons. Comments on this clonotype: This may arise from a read error, as a much more abundant clone is one base away.

This same sample was also taken into another study, of T cells of mothers and their children. That paper adds: It was found that thymic selection shapes TCR recombination output similarly in related and unrelated pairs.

This chain joins TRBV27 and TRBJ2-7; D perhaps matches TRBD2 (5 bases). Sequencing was performed on blood. The receptor comes from a woman between 35 and 50 years old in good health. CDR3 amino acids: CASSSGVFNSYEQYV. The CDR3 DNA sequence: TGTGCCAGCAGTTCCGGGGTTTTTAACTCCTACGAGCAGTACGTC.